One and the same sample provided the 24 T cell receptor beta chains below, sequenced in a study of control samples from healthy donors and cancer patients. Here immunoSEQ multiplex PCR was the method, and the copy in TCRdb shows in-frame clones only, minus some. Of some 100,000 clones in the sample, around 90% were seen once. Material: blood. The source is a human donor in good health. The donor label of this sample is uncertain.

CDR3 DNA: TGTGCCAGCAGTACAGGCTTCCTAAGCAATCAGCCCCAGCATTTT. It codes for CASSTGFLSNQPQHF. The chain is built from TRBV6-5 and TRBJ1-5; TRBD1 is a possible D gene (5 bases). V was pared by 5 bases and J by 1 base, with 12 bases between. CDR3 length equals 15 residues. The germline gives CDR1 MNHEY, CDR2 SVGAGI.

J is TRBJ1-1 and V is TRBV2; 7 bases agree with TRBD1. V dropped 4 bases and J dropped 1; count of bases not matched to a gene: 12. This CDR3 is built from 17 residues. Germline CDR1 is SNHLY and CDR2 is FYNNEI. Here the CDR3 reads CASSATGLGLRNTEAFF. As DNA, the CDR3 is TGTGCCAGCAGTGCGACAGGGTTGGGGCTTCGGAACACTGAAGCTTTCTTT.

This clone was counted between two and nine times. This rearrangement joins TRBV30 to TRBJ1-1; D unresolved. The CDR3 loop spans 14 amino acids. V lost 0 bases to trimming and J lost 1 base, with 9 bases between them. Germline CDR1 GTSNPN, CDR2 SVGIG (reference sequence). The DNA of the CDR3 is TGTGCCTGGAGTGTACCAGGAAGGAACACTGAAGCTTTCTTT. Its protein product is CAWSVPGRNTEAFF. The variable domain in full, with the rest retrieved from reference TRBV30 and TRBJ1-1, is SQTIHQWPATLVQPVGSPLSLECTVEGTSNPNLYWYRQAAGRGLQLLFYSVGIGQISSEVPQNLSASRPQDRQFILSSKKLLLSDSGFYLCAWSVPGRNTEAFFGQGTRLTVV.

The genes are TRBV2 and TRBJ1-4, with D unresolved. This CDR3 comprises 15 residues. V was pared by 3 bases and J by 2 bases, with 10 bases between. The germline CDR1 and CDR2 sequences are SNHLY and FYNNEI. This CDR3 is CASSEEGSTNEKLFF. CDR3 in DNA: TGTGCCAGCAGTGAGGAAGGGTCTACTAATGAAAAACTGTTTTTT.

In nucleotides, the CDR3 is TGCGCCAGCAGCCAGGACGAACAGGGATTTGGAAACACCATATATTTT. Translating it yields CASSQDEQGFGNTIYF. The chain couples TRBV4-3 to TRBJ1-3; possible D gene TRBD1, 6 bases. The ends were cut back, 3 bases at V and 3 bases at J, with 15 bases in the middle. CDR3 length equals 16 residues. CDR1 and CDR2 from the germline V gene are LGHNA and YSLEER.

This chain connects TRBV19 to TRBJ1-6; maybe TRBD1 (5 bases). Between the trimmed V and J ends, which lost 0 bases and 14 bases, there was a span of 17 bases. The germline V gene encodes CDR1 LNHDA and CDR2 SQIVND (reference sequence). The CDR3 covers 15 residues. The CDR3 is CASSIDMGREITLHF. DNA for the CDR3: TGTGCCAGTAGTATAGACATGGGGCGCGAAATCACCCTCCACTTT.

This chain uses TRBV10-3 with TRBJ1-5; tentative D call: TRBD1 (6 bases). V was shortened by 6 bases and J by 7 bases, with 19 bases between the two germline ends. This CDR3 comprises 15 residues. In germline, CDR1 is ENHRY, CDR2 SYGVKD. In DNA, the CDR3 is TGTGCCATCAGCCCTGCCACTTTACAGGGACAGCCCCAGCATTTT. Protein product: CAISPATLQGQPQHF.

The chain has TRBV5-1 and TRBJ2-3, with TRBD2 matching over 11 bases. Germline V CDR1 and CDR2: SGHRS, YFSETQ. The CDR3 contains 14 residues. The V and J ends lost 5 bases and 11 bases, in that order; junction bases with no gene match: 10. Here the CDR3 DNA reads TGCGCCAGCAGACTGACCATACTAGCGGGGGAGCAGTATTTT. It codes for CASRLTILAGEQYF.

J is TRBJ2-7 and V is TRBV28, with 7 bases fitting TRBD1. The CDR3 contains 14 residues. The germline V gene encodes CDR1 MDHEN and CDR2 SYDVKM. V dropped 4 bases and J dropped 5; count of bases not matched to a gene: 8. In DNA, the CDR3 is TGTGCCAGCAGTTACCTACAGGGGTCCGACGAGCAGTACTTC. It encodes CASSYLQGSDEQYF.

The J gene is TRBJ1-4, the V gene TRBV19, with D perhaps TRBD1 (5 bases). Germline V gives CDR1 LNHDA, CDR2 SQIVND (reference sequence). The CDR3 is 15 residues long. Deletions cut 5 bases from V and 10 bases from J, with 20 bases between. The CDR3 DNA follows: TGTGCCAGTAGTCTGAGACAGACAACTTCGGGAAAACTGTTTTTT. Its translation: CASSLRQTTSGKLFF. Supplemented by reference TRBV19 and TRBJ1-4, the full variable domain reads DGGITQSPKYLFRKEGQNVTLSCEQNLNHDAMYWYRQDPGQGLRLIYYSQIVNDFQKGDIAEGYSVSREKKESFPLTVTSAQKNPTAFYLCASSLRQTTSGKLFFGSGTQLSVL.

V and J are TRBV19 and TRBJ2-7, with TRBD2 matching over 9 bases. Germline assignment: CDR1 LNHDA and CDR2 SQIVND (reference sequence). The junction had 10 bases not matched to a gene; V was cut back by 5 bases and J by 2 bases. CDR3 length: 16 residues. In DNA, the CDR3 is TGTGCCAGTAGTCTCCGTCGGACTAGCGAAACCTACGAGCAGTACTTC. It is translated as CASSLRRTSETYEQYF.

The chain joins TRBV24-1 to TRBJ1-2; a possible D gene is TRBD1 (6 bases). Germline V lookup: CDR1 KGHDR, CDR2 SFDVKD. This CDR3 is 16 amino acids long. V dropped 4 bases and J dropped 0 bases, with 14 bases sitting between them. CDR3 DNA: TGTGCCACCAGTGAGCAGCACAGGGAGTCTAACTATGGCTACACCTTC. It is translated as CATSEQHRESNYGYTF.

This chain links TRBV24-1 with TRBJ1-5; TRBD1 might be the D (6 bases). CDR1 KGHDR and CDR2 SFDVKD come from the germline V gene. V shed 6 bases and J shed 1 base, with 9 bases lying between them. The CDR3 runs to 14 residues. CDR3 in amino acids: CATSTGRSNQPQHF. DNA for the CDR3: TGTGCCACCAGTACAGGGAGGAGCAATCAGCCCCAGCATTTT.

The chain uses TRBV28 and TRBJ1-1; D gene uncertain. The CDR3 spans 13 residues. CDR1 and CDR2 (germline): MDHEN, SYDVKM. V was shortened by 6 bases and J by 3 bases, with 11 bases between the two germline ends. The CDR3 sequence is CASREGSDTEAFF. The CDR3 coding sequence is TGTGCCAGCAGGGAAGGGTCGGACACTGAAGCTTTCTTT.

The genes are TRBV19 and TRBJ1-6; 9 bases are a match to TRBD1. This CDR3 is 19 amino acids long. The V segment lost 3 bases and the J segment 8 bases; nucleotides outside the gene matches: 17. The germline CDR1 and CDR2 sequences are LNHDA and SQIVND (reference sequence). This CDR3 is CASSMYAMGQGGAYSPLHF. CDR3 in DNA: TGTGCCAGTAGTATGTACGCTATGGGACAGGGAGGTGCTTATTCACCCCTCCACTTT. Full variable domain (outside the CDR3, taken from reference TRBV19 and TRBJ1-6): DGGITQSPKYLFRKEGQNVTLSCEQNLNHDAMYWYRQDPGQGLRLIYYSQIVNDFQKGDIAEGYSVSREKKESFPLTVTSAQKNPTAFYLCASSMYAMGQGGAYSPLHFGNGTRLTVT.

The rearrangement uses TRBV5-1 and TRBJ2-5; D call uncertain. The CDR3 loop spans 15 amino acids. The V gene lost 7 bases and the J gene lost 0 bases, with 16 bases spanning the gap. Germline CDR1 is SGHRS and CDR2 is YFSETQ. DNA for the CDR3: TGCGCCAGCGGTACCGAACCTACTGACCAAGAGACCCAGTACTTC. Its protein product is CASGTEPTDQETQYF.

CDR3 in DNA: TGTGCCTTTGGGGGGGGAGGAACTGAAGCTTTCTTT. This sequence encodes CAFGGGGTEAFF. This sequence joins TRBV2 and TRBJ1-1; possibly TRBD1 for D (5 bases). Germline V CDR1 and CDR2: SNHLY, FYNNEI. The V end was cut by 11 bases, the J end by 5 bases, with 15 bases between. This CDR3 region has 12 residues.

This rearrangement joins TRBV5-6 to TRBJ2-7, with 7 bases identical to TRBD1. Trimming took 4 bases from V and 3 from J; bases not matched to a gene: 4. CDR3 size: 13 residues. Germline-derived CDR1 and CDR2 are SGHDT and YYEEEE. The CDR3 nucleotides read TGTGCCAGCAGCCGAGGACAGGACTACGAGCAGTACGTC. This gives the protein CASSRGQDYEQYV.

DNA for the CDR3: TGCAGTGCTAGTTCGGACCTCTACGAGCAGTACTTC. It codes for CSASSDLYEQYF. The rearrangement joins TRBV20-1 to TRBJ2-7; D is unresolved. The ends were cut back, 3 bases at V and 3 bases at J, with 9 bases in the middle. The CDR3 length is 12 residues. Germline lookup yields CDR1 DFQATT and CDR2 SNEGSKA (reference sequence).

The genes are TRBV7-2 and TRBJ2-7; 9 nucleotides line up with TRBD2. J was trimmed by 1 base and V by 2 bases; bases with no gene match: 3. From germline, CDR1 is SGHTA and CDR2 FQGNSA. The CDR3 loop spans 15 amino acids. CDR3 DNA sequence: TGTGCCAGCAGCTTACTGGCGGGGGGGTCCTACGAGCAGTACGTC. This codes for CASSLLAGGSYEQYV.

The chain employs TRBV12-3 or TRBV12-4 and TRBJ1-1; D call uncertain. V was clipped by 6 bases and J by 6 bases, with 11 bases between them. There are 12 residues in the CDR3. The CDR3, as DNA: TGTGCCAGCAGGTTTGGAAGGCCTGAAGCTTTCTTT. Amino acids: CASRFGRPEAFF.

V gene TRBV21-1 combines with J gene TRBJ2-2; the table's D call, TRBD1, has no DNA check behind it. TRBV21-1 has pseudogene status. The CDR3 contains 18 residues. The CDR3 region is CASSSPGWDRTNTGELFF. The CDR3, as DNA: TGTGCCAGCAGCAGCCCTGGCTGGGACAGGACGAACACCGGGGAGCTGTTTTTT.

The chain recombines TRBV19 with TRBJ1-5; no definite D call. The germline V gene encodes CDR1 LNHDA and CDR2 SQIVND (reference sequence). The CDR3 extends over 14 amino acids. V was shortened by 4 bases and J by 3 bases, with 10 bases between the two germline ends. For the CDR3, the DNA is TGTGCCAGTAGTACGGGATTATTCAATCAGCCCCAGCATTTT. Translated: CASSTGLFNQPQHF.

This clone was counted once. This rearrangement joins TRBV14 to TRBJ2-7; TRBD2 matches at 8 bases. Germline loops: CDR1 SGHDN, CDR2 FVKESK. This CDR3 has 16 amino acids. Trimming took 1 base from V and 0 from J; bases not matched to a gene: 5. The CDR3 loop is CASSQVASGSSYEQYF. The DNA of the CDR3 is TGTGCCAGCAGCCAAGTAGCCAGCGGGAGCTCCTACGAGCAGTACTTC.